Listed here are 27 T cell receptor beta chains from one sample, sequenced in a study of cytomegalovirus exposure and HLA in healthy donors. PCR amplification relied on 60 Vbeta primers (plus 13 Jbeta primers). Profiling relied on immunoSEQ multiplex PCR, and the TCRdb table lists in-frame clones only, not all of them. The sample holds fewer than 85,000 clones. Material for sequencing was PBMCs. The receptors were sampled from a man aged 25 to 45 in good health and CMV-seronegative.

The chain recombines TRBV7-6 with TRBJ1-1; 7 bases match TRBD1. The germline gives CDR1 SGHVS, CDR2 FNYEAQ. V shed 5 bases, J shed 1 base, and the junction held 7 bases outside the gene matches. The CDR3 is 15 residues long. This CDR3 reads CASSPLRGRNTEAFF. In DNA, the CDR3 is TGTGCCAGCAGCCCGCTCAGGGGGAGGAACACTGAAGCTTTCTTT. The variable domain in full, completed from reference TRBV7-6 and TRBJ1-1, reads GAGVSQSPRYKVTKRGQDVALRCDPISGHVSLYWYRQALGQGPEFLTYFNYEAQQDKSGLPNDRFSAERPEGSISTLTIQRTEQRDSAMYRCASSPLRGRNTEAFFGQGTRLTVV.

The chain employs TRBV7-2 and TRBJ1-2; D is ambiguous. This CDR3 has 13 amino acids. Germline assignment: CDR1 SGHTA and CDR2 FQGNSA. V lost 4 bases to trimming and J lost 5 bases, with 11 bases between them. The CDR3, as DNA: TGTGCCAGCAGCTCCGTCGGGAGGTATGGCTACACCTTC. The encoded protein is CASSSVGRYGYTF.

The chain couples TRBV19 to TRBJ1-6; TRBD1 might be the D (6 bases). The CDR3 runs to 13 residues. The V and J ends lost 8 bases and 4 bases respectively, with 9 bases between them. CDR1 is LNHDA and CDR2 is SQIVND in the germline V gene (reference sequence). CDR3 sequence reads: CASGQSYNSPLHF. DNA for the CDR3: TGTGCCAGTGGACAGTCGTATAATTCACCCCTCCACTTT.

This chain joins TRBV9 and TRBJ1-4, with D possibly TRBD1 on 6 matching bases. Deletions cut 0 bases from V and 7 bases from J, with 13 bases between. The CDR3 loop spans 15 amino acids. Germline CDR1 SGDLS, CDR2 YYNGEE. In nucleotides, the CDR3 is TGTGCCAGCAGCGTAGGTGGGGGCGACATTGAAAAACTGTTTTTT. Its protein product is CASSVGGGDIEKLFF. Variable domain in full (rest from reference TRBV9 and TRBJ1-4): DSGVTQTPKHLITATGQRVTLRCSPRSGDLSVYWYQQSLDQGLQFLIQYYNGEERAKGNILERFSAQQFPDLHSELNLSSLELGDSALYFCASSVGGGDIEKLFFGSGTQLSVL.

J is TRBJ1-4 and V is TRBV6-5; 9 bases are shared with TRBD1. This CDR3 is built from 15 residues. J gave up 0 bases and V 5 bases, and 1 base lay outside the gene matches. CDR1 is MNHEY, CDR2 SVGAGI, per germline. The CDR3 DNA sequence: TGTGCCAGCAGTCGGGACAGGGCAACTAATGAAAAACTGTTTTTT. Protein sequence: CASSRDRATNEKLFF.

The chain links TRBV25-1 to TRBJ2-7, with 11 bases identical to TRBD1. The CDR3 has 16 amino acids. CDR1 and CDR2 from the germline V gene are MGHDK and SYGVNS. J was trimmed by 2 bases and V by 3 bases; bases with no gene match: 6. The CDR3 DNA follows: TGTGCCAGCAGTGACCTCCCGGGACAGGGGGCCTACGAGCAGTACTTC. This encodes CASSDLPGQGAYEQYF.

V gene TRBV7-8 combines with J gene TRBJ1-2; 10 bases fit TRBD1. CDR1 is SGHVS and CDR2 is FQNEAQ in the germline V gene. The CDR3 has 13 amino acids. J was trimmed by 7 bases and V by 5 bases; bases with no gene match: 4. The CDR3 nucleotides are TGTGCCAGCAGCCCGTGGGACAGGGGTGGCTACACCTTC. It is translated as CASSPWDRGGYTF.

The chain uses TRBV6-1 and TRBJ1-1; no clear D. Looked up from germline, CDR1 is MNHNS and CDR2 is SASEGT. V was shortened by 6 bases and J by 2 bases, with 10 bases between the two germline ends. This CDR3 region has 13 residues. The CDR3 sequence is CASRKLTNTEAFF. DNA of the CDR3: TGTGCCAGCAGAAAGCTGACAAACACTGAAGCTTTCTTT.

The chain uses TRBV6-5 and TRBJ1-2; 7 bases are shared with TRBD1. With V trimmed by 10 bases and J by 4 bases, 6 bases remained unmatched. CDR3 length: 12 amino acids. Germline lookup yields CDR1 MNHEY and CDR2 SVGAGI. The CDR3 reads CATQTGSYGYTF. The CDR3 DNA is TGTGCCACCCAGACAGGGAGCTATGGCTACACCTTC.

The chain is built from TRBV27 and TRBJ2-5; TRBD2 might be the D (6 bases). Trimming cost V 1 base and J 4 bases, with 13 bases left between them. CDR1 and CDR2 (germline): MNHEY, SMNVEV (reference sequence). CDR3 length: 15 residues. The CDR3 loop reads CASSLWGTPLETQYF. In nucleotides, the CDR3 is TGTGCCAGCAGTTTATGGGGGACTCCCCTAGAGACCCAGTACTTC.

The chain couples TRBV23-1 to TRBJ2-7; weak D call: TRBD1 (6 bases). TRBV23-1 counts as an open reading frame of uncertain function. There are 14 residues in the CDR3. Trimming stripped 3 bases from V and 3 bases from J, with 12 bases between. As DNA, the CDR3 is TGCGCCAGCAGTCAGTCCAGGGGAGTCTACGAGCAGTACTTC. Translating it yields CASSQSRGVYEQYF.

For the CDR3, the DNA is TGCGCCAGCAGCAAAGGGACTAGCGGGGGGAAAGAAGAGACCCAGTACTTC. It is translated as CASSKGTSGGKEETQYF. This chain connects TRBV5-1 to TRBJ2-5; 15 nucleotides match TRBD2. After removal of 4 bases from V and 3 bases from J, the junction contained 7 bases not matched to a gene. This CDR3 is 17 amino acids long. In germline, CDR1 is SGHRS, CDR2 YFSETQ.

The chain employs TRBV7-8 and TRBJ1-5; 9 nucleotides line up with TRBD1. CDR3 size: 16 residues. V gave up 3 bases and J gave up 1 base; unmatched junction bases: 4. The germline V gene has CDR1 SGHVS and CDR2 FQNEAQ. This CDR3 reads CASSFGTGTSNQPQHF. CDR3 nucleotide sequence: TGTGCCAGCAGCTTTGGGACAGGGACGAGCAATCAGCCCCAGCATTTT.

The V gene is TRBV15, the J gene TRBJ1-1; tentative D call: TRBD1 (5 bases). The CDR3 extends over 14 amino acids. Germline assignment: CDR1 LNHNV and CDR2 YYDKDF (reference sequence). Trimming shortened V by 1 base and J by 10 bases, and 16 bases separated the two germline ends. The CDR3 region has the DNA TGTGCCACCAGCAGAGCCGGGACCGTGACTAGAGCTTTCTTT. Its protein is CATSRAGTVTRAFF.

This sequence joins TRBV9 and TRBJ2-7; 11 nucleotides agree with TRBD2. Trimming at V came to 4 bases and at J to 4 bases, leaving 10 bases not matched to a gene. The CDR3 extends over 16 amino acids. Germline V gene data show CDR1 as SGDLS and CDR2 as YYNGEE. CDR3 DNA: TGTGCCAGCAGCCAGAGACCCACTAGCGGGGGATACGAGCAGTACTTC. Its protein product is CASSQRPTSGGYEQYF. The whole variable domain, remainder taken from reference TRBV9 and TRBJ2-7, is DSGVTQTPKHLITATGQRVTLRCSPRSGDLSVYWYQQSLDQGLQFLIQYYNGEERAKGNILERFSAQQFPDLHSELNLSSLELGDSALYFCASSQRPTSGGYEQYFGPGTRLTVT.

The chain uses TRBV4-1 and TRBJ2-3; TRBD2 matches at 9 bases. The ends lost 8 bases at V and 5 bases at J; junction bases unmatched: 11. This CDR3 region has 15 residues. CDR1 is MGHRA and CDR2 is YSYEKL in the germline V gene. The CDR3, as DNA: TGCGCCAGCGCCCGGACTAGCGCTCCGGGAGATACGCAGTATTTT. It encodes CASARTSAPGDTQYF.

The chain carries TRBV7-9 and TRBJ1-2, with TRBD1 as a possible D gene (5 bases). The V gene's germline CDR1 is SEHNR and CDR2 FQNEAQ (reference sequence). CDR3 length: 14 residues. V shed 2 bases and J shed 8 bases, with 15 bases lying between them. The DNA for the CDR3 is TGTGCCAGCAGCTTAAGGTGGGGCCGGGGGGGCTACACCTTC. Residues: CASSLRWGRGGYTF.

The J gene is TRBJ2-2, the V gene TRBV5-1; a possible D gene is TRBD2 (6 bases). This CDR3 is built from 15 residues. Trimming took off 3 bases at V and 5 bases at J, with 14 bases between the two ends. Per germline, CDR1 SGHRS and CDR2 YFSETQ. Here the CDR3 DNA reads TGCGCCAGCAGCTCAATCCAACGGGGGACCGGGGAGCTGTTTTTT. It specifies CASSSIQRGTGELFF.

The chain links TRBV5-5 to TRBJ1-2, with D unresolved. The CDR3 covers 14 residues. Germline V gives CDR1 SGHKS, CDR2 YYEKEE (reference sequence). Trimming took off 3 bases at V and 5 bases at J, with 14 bases between the two ends. CDR3 nucleotide sequence: TGTGCCAGCAGCTCCCTCCCCGACTATTATGGCTACACCTTC. Amino acids: CASSSLPDYYGYTF.

The V gene is TRBV7-8, the J gene TRBJ1-2; 8 bases map to TRBD1. The germline gives CDR1 SGHVS, CDR2 FQNEAQ. V was pared by 4 bases and J by 8 bases, with 12 bases of the junction left unmatched. The CDR3 consists of 15 residues. The CDR3 DNA follows: TGTGCCAGCAGCTCATTAACAGGGGGAGTAAGAGGCTACACCTTC. Translation gives CASSSLTGGVRGYTF.

The V and J genes are TRBV29-1 and TRBJ1-1; a possible D gene is TRBD1 (5 bases). This CDR3 is built from 13 residues. Looked up from germline, CDR1 is SQVTM and CDR2 is ANQGSEA. V was cut by 7 bases and J by 1 base, with 13 bases left in between. The CDR3 DNA reads as TGCAGCGCCGCGTCGGACAAGAACACTGAAGCTTTCTTT. Translating it yields CSAASDKNTEAFF.

The chain combines TRBV13 with TRBJ1-5; possibly TRBD1 for D (5 bases). Germline V lookup: CDR1 PRHDT, CDR2 FYEKMQ (reference sequence). The CDR3 is made up of 15 amino acids. The V gene lost 3 bases and the J gene lost 3 bases, with 12 bases spanning the gap. Here the CDR3 DNA reads TGTGCCAGCAGCTTGGCGGGGGTTGACAATCAGCCCCAGCATTTT. Amino acid sequence: CASSLAGVDNQPQHF. The complete variable domain, with remaining parts taken from reference TRBV13 and TRBJ1-5, reads AAGVIQSPRHLIKEKRETATLKCYPIPRHDTVYWYQQGPGQDPQFLISFYEKMQSDKGSIPDRFSAQQFSDYHSELNMSSLELGDSALYFCASSLAGVDNQPQHFGDGTRLSIL.

As for this clone: A read error may account for a junction end that differs from germline. V and J are TRBV30 and TRBJ2-2; weak D call: TRBD2 (5 bases). Germline CDR1 and CDR2: GTSNPN and SVGIG (reference sequence). The CDR3 sequence is 11 residues long. CDR3 coding DNA: TGTGCCCACGATACCACCGGGAAGCTGTTTTTT. It encodes CAHDTTGKLFF.

This chain uses TRBV6-1 with TRBJ2-3; D is perhaps TRBD1 (5 bases). CDR1 and CDR2 (germline): MNHNS, SASEGT. Trimming took off 3 bases at V and 11 bases at J, with 9 bases between the two ends. The length of the CDR3 is 11 residues. CDR3 loop: CASSELGVQYF. The CDR3 nucleotides are TGTGCCAGCAGTGAGTTAGGGGTGCAGTATTTT.

The rearrangement links TRBV9 to TRBJ2-6; maybe TRBD2 (5 bases). V shed 3 bases and J shed 4 bases, with 11 bases lying between them. CDR1 is SGDLS, CDR2 YYNGEE, per germline. This CDR3 comprises 15 residues. CDR3 region: CASSGNSAGANVLTF. The CDR3 bases are TGTGCCAGCAGCGGTAATAGCGCCGGGGCCAACGTCCTGACTTTC.

In regard to this clone: The same CDR3 arises from other DNA sequences in this sample as well. The V call is TRBV9, the J call TRBJ2-7, with 9 positions matching TRBD1. Germline lookup yields CDR1 SGDLS and CDR2 YYNGEE. This CDR3 region has 14 residues. The J segment lost 3 bases and the V segment lost 0 bases, leaving 1 base of the junction unmatched. The CDR3 DNA is TGTGCCAGCAGCGTAGGGGGACAGGGCTACGAGCAGTACTTC. Its translation: CASSVGGQGYEQYF.

The chain links TRBV7-2 to TRBJ2-7; D call uncertain. Germline CDR1 reads SGHTA; CDR2 reads FQGNSA. Trimming pared 1 base from V and 9 bases from J, leaving 13 bases between. This CDR3 region has 13 residues. Here the CDR3 DNA reads TGTGCCAGCAGCTTAGGACCCGGGTCGGCGCAGTACTTC. Its translation: CASSLGPGSAQYF.